This TCR beta chain was recorded in a study of cytomegalovirus exposure and HLA in healthy donors. The ends were cut back, 6 bases at V and 3 bases at J, with 15 bases in the middle. CDR1 is LNHDA, CDR2 SQIVND, per germline (reference sequence). The CDR3 sequence is 14 residues long. Points from the study as a whole: Most TCR sequences showed up rarely, but some public TCRs showed up in many donors. As confirmed in vitro, a few CMV-associated chains were specific for CMV antigens. Reports indicated that the classifier achieved high specificity and sensitivity in diagnosing cytomegalovirus status.

Measured with immunoSEQ multiplex PCR; TCRdb has only the in-frame clones, and not every one. The sample holds roughly 140,000 clones, roughly 89% seen once. The count of this clone is one. No antigen is known for it. V is TRBV19 and J is TRBJ2-7; weak D call: TRBD2 (6 bases). The sequenced sample was PBMCs. This clonotype was sampled from a woman aged 18 to 35 in good health and CMV-seropositive. CDR3 region: CASRGRDSFYEQYF. The CDR3 DNA sequence: TGTGCCAGTAGGGGCCGGGACTCTTTCTACGAGCAGTACTTC.